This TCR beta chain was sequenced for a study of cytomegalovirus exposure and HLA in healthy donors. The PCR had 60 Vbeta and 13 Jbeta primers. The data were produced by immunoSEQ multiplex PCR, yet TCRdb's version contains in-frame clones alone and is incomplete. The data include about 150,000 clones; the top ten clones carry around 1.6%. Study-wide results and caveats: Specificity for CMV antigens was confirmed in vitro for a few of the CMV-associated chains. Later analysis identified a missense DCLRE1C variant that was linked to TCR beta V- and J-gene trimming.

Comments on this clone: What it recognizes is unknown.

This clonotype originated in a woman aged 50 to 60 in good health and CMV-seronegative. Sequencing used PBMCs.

In nucleotides, the CDR3 is TGTGCCAGCAGATGGACAGAAAGCTCCTACGAGCAGTACTTC. It yields the protein CASRWTESSYEQYF. The V and J genes are TRBV6-5 and TRBJ2-7; the D gene is possibly TRBD1 (6 bases). Trimming removed 6 bases at V and 0 bases at J, with 12 bases between. This CDR3 is 14 amino acids long. The germline V gene has CDR1 MNHEY and CDR2 SVGAGI.